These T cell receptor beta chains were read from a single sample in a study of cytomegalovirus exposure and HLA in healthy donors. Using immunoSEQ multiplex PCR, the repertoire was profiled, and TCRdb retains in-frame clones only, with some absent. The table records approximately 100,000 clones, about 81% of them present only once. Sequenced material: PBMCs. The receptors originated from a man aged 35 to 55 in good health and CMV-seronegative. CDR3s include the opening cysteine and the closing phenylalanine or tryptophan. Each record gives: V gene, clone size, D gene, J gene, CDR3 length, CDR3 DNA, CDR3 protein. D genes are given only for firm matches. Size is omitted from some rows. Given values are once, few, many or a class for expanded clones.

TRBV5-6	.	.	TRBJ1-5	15	TGTGCCAGCAGCCCCGCGGGGAAGCTTAATCAGCCCCAGCATTTT	CASSPAGKLNQPQHF
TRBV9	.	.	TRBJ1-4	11	TGTGCCAGCAGCAGGGGTGAAAAACTGTTTTTT	CASSRGEKLFF
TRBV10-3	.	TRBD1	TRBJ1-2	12	TGTGCCATCAGCGGACAGGAGTATGGCTACACCTTC	CAISGQEYGYTF
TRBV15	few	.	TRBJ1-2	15	TGTGCCACCAGCAGAGAGGGGGCTCTTAACTATGGCTACACCTTC	CATSREGALNYGYTF
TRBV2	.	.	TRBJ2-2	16	TGTGCCAGCAGTGAACTAAGGGGAACGAACACCGGGGAGCTGTTTTTT	CASSELRGTNTGELFF
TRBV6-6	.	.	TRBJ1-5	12	TGTGCCAGCAGAATCCAGGGGCAGCCCCAGCATTTT	CASRIQGQPQHF
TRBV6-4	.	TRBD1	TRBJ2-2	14	TGTGCCAGCCAGACAGGGACGAACACCGGGGAGCTGTTTTTT	CASQTGTNTGELFF
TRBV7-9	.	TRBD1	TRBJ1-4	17	TGTTCCAGCAGCGGGCGACGACAGGGGGGAGGCGATGAAAAACTGTTTTTT	CSSSGRRQGGGDEKLFF
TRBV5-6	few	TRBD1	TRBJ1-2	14	TGTGCCAGCAGTCCTCACAGGGGGCTGGGGGGCTACACCTTC	CASSPHRGLGGYTF
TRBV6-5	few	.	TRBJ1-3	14	TGTGCCAGCAGTTATCGCCGGGGTGGAAACACCATATATTTT	CASSYRRGGNTIYF
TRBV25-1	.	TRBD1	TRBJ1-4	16	TGTGCCAGCAGTGACAGCGCCAGGACAGGGGATGAAAAACTGTTTTTT	CASSDSARTGDEKLFF
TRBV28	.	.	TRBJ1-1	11	TGTGCCAGCGAGGGATCGGCTGAAGCTTTCTTT	CASEGSAEAFF